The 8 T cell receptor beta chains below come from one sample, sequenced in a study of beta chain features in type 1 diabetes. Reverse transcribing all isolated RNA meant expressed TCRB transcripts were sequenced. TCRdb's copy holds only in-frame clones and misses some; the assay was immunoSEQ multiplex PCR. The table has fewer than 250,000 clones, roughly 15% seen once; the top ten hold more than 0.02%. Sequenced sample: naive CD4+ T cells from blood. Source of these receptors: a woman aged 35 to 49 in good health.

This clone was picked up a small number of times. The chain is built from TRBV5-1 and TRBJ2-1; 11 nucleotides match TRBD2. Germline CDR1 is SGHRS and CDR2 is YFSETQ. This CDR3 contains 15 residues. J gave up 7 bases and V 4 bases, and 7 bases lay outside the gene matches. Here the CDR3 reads CASSQLAGGVNEQFF. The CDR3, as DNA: TGCGCCAGCAGCCAATTAGCGGGGGGGGTAAATGAGCAGTTCTTC.

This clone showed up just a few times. The CDR3 DNA reads TGTGCCAGCGGCCTCCCGGGACAGGCATATGGCTACACCTTC. It specifies CASGLPGQAYGYTF. The chain joins TRBV6-5 to TRBJ1-2; the match to TRBD1 covers 8 bases. Germline trimming cut 8 bases from V and 5 bases from J; bases unmatched to any gene: 10. CDR1 is MNHEY and CDR2 is SVGAGI in the germline V gene. The CDR3 consists of 14 residues.

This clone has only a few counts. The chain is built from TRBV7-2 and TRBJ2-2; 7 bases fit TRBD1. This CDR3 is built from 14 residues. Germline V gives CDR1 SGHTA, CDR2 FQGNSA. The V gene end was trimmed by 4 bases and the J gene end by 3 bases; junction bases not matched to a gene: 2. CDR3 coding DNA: TGTGCCAGCAGCTCCGACAGGGACACCGGGGAGCTGTTTTTT. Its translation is CASSSDRDTGELFF.

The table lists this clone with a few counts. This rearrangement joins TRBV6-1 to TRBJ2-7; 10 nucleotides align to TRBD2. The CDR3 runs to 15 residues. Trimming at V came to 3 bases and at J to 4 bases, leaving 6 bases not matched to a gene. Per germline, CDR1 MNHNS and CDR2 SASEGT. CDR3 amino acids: CASSDGLAGGYEQYF. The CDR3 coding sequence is TGTGCCAGCAGTGATGGGTTAGCGGGGGGTTACGAGCAGTACTTC.

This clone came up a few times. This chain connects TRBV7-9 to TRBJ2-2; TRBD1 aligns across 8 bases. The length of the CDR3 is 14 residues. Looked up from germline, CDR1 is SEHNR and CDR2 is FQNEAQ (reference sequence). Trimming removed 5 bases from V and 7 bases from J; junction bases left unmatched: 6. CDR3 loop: CASSEGQAIGELFF. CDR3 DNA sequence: TGTGCCAGCAGCGAGGGACAGGCAATCGGGGAGCTGTTTTTT.

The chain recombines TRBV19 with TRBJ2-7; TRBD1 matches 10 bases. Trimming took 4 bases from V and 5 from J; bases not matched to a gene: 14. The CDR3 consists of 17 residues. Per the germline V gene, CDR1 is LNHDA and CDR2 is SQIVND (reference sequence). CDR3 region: CASSTIHLTGGLNEQYF. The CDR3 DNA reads TGTGCCAGTAGTACGATACACCTGACAGGGGGCTTGAACGAGCAGTACTTC.

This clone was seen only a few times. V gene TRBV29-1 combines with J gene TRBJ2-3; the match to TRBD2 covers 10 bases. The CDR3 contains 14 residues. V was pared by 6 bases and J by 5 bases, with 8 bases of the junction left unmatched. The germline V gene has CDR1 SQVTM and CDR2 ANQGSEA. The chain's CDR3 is CSVGASGGLDTQYF. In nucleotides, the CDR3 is TGCAGCGTCGGGGCTAGCGGGGGCTTAGATACGCAGTATTTT.

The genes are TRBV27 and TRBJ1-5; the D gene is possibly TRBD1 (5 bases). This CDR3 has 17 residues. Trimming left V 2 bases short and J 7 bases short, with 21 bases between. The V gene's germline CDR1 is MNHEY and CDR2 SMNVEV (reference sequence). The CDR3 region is CASSLGAVPKSLQPQHF. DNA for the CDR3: TGTGCCAGCAGTTTAGGGGCAGTCCCAAAAAGTTTGCAGCCCCAGCATTTT.